This T cell receptor (beta chain) was sequenced in a study of CD8 T cells in ankylosing spondylitis. Findings and caveats of the study: Eight highly homologous variants formed a TCR beta motif that appeared characteristic of ankylosing spondylitis blood.

With respect to this clonotype: Its antigen is as yet unknown.

The germline V gene has CDR1 ENHRY and CDR2 SYGVKD. CDR3 length equals 15 residues. The V and J ends lost 2 bases and 7 bases, in that order; junction bases with no gene match: 7. TCRdb processed the 5' RACE reads anew with MiXCR; each CDR3 protein has one entry. The table shows roughly 700,000 distinct CDR3 sequences, with 19% occurring only once. The chain couples TRBV10-3 to TRBJ1-5; 8 bases fit TRBD1. The source material was blood, either unsorted or a sorted T cell fraction (not recorded which). The receptor was derived from a male donor with ankylosing spondylitis. CDR3 sequence (DNA): TGTGCCATCAGTGAGGGGACAGGTTTAAACCAGCCCCAGCATTTT. This encodes CAISEGTGLNQPQHF.